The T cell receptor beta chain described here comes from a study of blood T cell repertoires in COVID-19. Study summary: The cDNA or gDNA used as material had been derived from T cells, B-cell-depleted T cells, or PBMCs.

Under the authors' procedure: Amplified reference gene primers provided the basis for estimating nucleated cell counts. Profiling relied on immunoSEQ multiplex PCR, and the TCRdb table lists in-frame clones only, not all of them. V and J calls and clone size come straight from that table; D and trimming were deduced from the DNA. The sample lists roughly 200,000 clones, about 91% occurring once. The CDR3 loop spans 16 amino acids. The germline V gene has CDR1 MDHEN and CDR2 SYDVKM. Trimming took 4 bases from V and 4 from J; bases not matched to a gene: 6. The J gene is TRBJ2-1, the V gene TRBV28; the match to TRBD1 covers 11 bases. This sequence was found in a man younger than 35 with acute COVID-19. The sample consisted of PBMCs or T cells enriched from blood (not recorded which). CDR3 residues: CASSWGDRGLYNEQFF. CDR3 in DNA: TGTGCCAGCAGTTGGGGGGACAGGGGGTTGTACAATGAGCAGTTCTTC.